Sequencing of this TCR beta chain was carried out in a study of CD8 T cells in ankylosing spondylitis. The study's findings and limits: As reported, disease-linked clones showed significant enrichment in matched ankylosing spondylitis synovial fluid.

This clonotype was observed at least ten times. What it binds is unknown. Each CDR3 protein gets one entry after TCRdb re-called the 5' RACE reads with MiXCR. This sample has about 260,000 distinct CDR3 sequences, with approximately 24% found just once. J was trimmed by 2 bases and V by 1 base; bases with no gene match: 4. Germline V gene data show CDR1 as SGHTA and CDR2 as FQGNSA. The length of the CDR3 is 16 residues. The chain joins TRBV7-2 to TRBJ1-5; 8 nucleotides agree with TRBD1. This TCR derives from a male donor with ankylosing spondylitis or in good health (not recorded which). Sequencing was performed on blood, either unsorted or a sorted T cell fraction (not recorded which). In DNA, the CDR3 is TGTGCCAGCAGCTTAGGGGACAGGCTGGGCAATCAGCCCCAGCATTTT. Translation: CASSLGDRLGNQPQHF. Based on the CDR3 plus reference TRBV7-2 and TRBJ1-5, the full variable domain is GAGVSQSPSNKVTEKGKDVELRCDPISGHTALYWYRQSLGQGLEFLIYFQGNSAPDKSGLPSDRFSAERTGGSVSTLTIQRTQQEDSAVYLCASSLGDRLGNQPQHFGDGTRLSIL.